This T cell receptor (beta chain) derives from a study of beta chain features in type 1 diabetes. The entirety of the isolated RNA underwent reverse transcription, so expressed TCRB transcripts were sequenced. Read counts averaged about 3.57 million for samples of naive, central memory and regulatory T cells. Sequencing used immunoSEQ multiplex PCR; TCRdb keeps in-frame clones, though not all of them. The sample has some 110,000 clones, about 16% seen once; the top ten hold over 2%. A few counts support this clone. What it binds is not known. Cell sorting via CD45RO/CCR7/CD25/CD127/CD95/CD27 was performed to obtain CD4+ naive, central memory, regulatory and stem cell-like memory cells. Notes on the study in general: There was a moderate but significant shortening of TCRB CDR3s in all four CD4+ subsets of Type 1 diabetes patients.

Specimen: central memory CD4+ T cells from blood. This TCR was sampled from a man younger than 40 with type 1 diabetes.

CDR3 amino acids: CASSYGRSKNIQYF. The CDR3 region has the DNA TGTGCCAGCAGTTACGGCCGGTCCAAAAACATTCAGTACTTC. The J gene is TRBJ2-4, the V gene TRBV6-6; D not certain. Germline values: CDR1 MNHNY, CDR2 SVGAGI (reference sequence). Trimming shortened V by 2 bases and J by 2 bases, and 7 bases separated the two germline ends. The CDR3 contains 14 residues.